This T cell receptor beta chain was observed in a study of T cell responses to AZD1222 COVID-19 vaccine. Study-level results: Nearly half of spike-specific TCRs reportedly go after variant regions that carry no mutations. Spike-specific TCR breadth and depth grew following two AZD1222 doses. Mostly white British, mostly female donors; authors suggested clonal diversity may be underestimated.

The method was immunoSEQ multiplex PCR; TCRdb's version includes in-frame clones alone and lacks a portion of them. The sample contains 100,000 to 150,000 clones, 75% to 95% of which appear only once. This CDR3 is built from 15 residues. The V gene's germline CDR1 is SGHRS and CDR2 YFSETQ. V dropped 1 base and J dropped 5; count of bases not matched to a gene: 8. This clone showed up just a few times. Its antigen is undetermined. This specimen was peripheral blood, taken 28 days after the second AZD1222 dose. This sequence joins TRBV5-1 and TRBJ2-5; 7 nucleotides match TRBD2. This TCR was sampled from an adult who received the AZD1222 COVID-19 vaccine. CDR3 coding DNA: TGCGCCAGCAGCTTGTCTAACCCGGGAGGTGAGACCCAGTACTTC. It translates to CASSLSNPGGETQYF.